These T cell receptor beta chains were read from a single sample in a study of blood T cell repertoires in COVID-19. This table comes from immunoSEQ multiplex PCR, and its TCRdb copy is limited to in-frame clones, with some not included. The sample lists hundreds of thousands of clones, 75% to 85% seen once, with around 5.5% in the top ten. Material for sequencing was peripheral blood. These receptors were collected from a man aged 50 to 60 with active or convalescent COVID-19. Both conserved end residues are part of each CDR3. Each record gives: J gene, D gene, V gene, clone size, CDR3 DNA, CDR3 protein. The D gene is left open where the match is weak. A clone size is listed for some rows: how often the clone was seen (once, few, many), or a class if it is expanded.

j_call: TRBJ2-5
d_call: TRBD2
v_call: TRBV27
clone_size: NA
cdr3_nt: TGTGCCAGCAAGCATTCCGGGACTAGCTTGGAGACCCAGTACTTC
cdr3_aa: CASKHSGTSLETQYF

j_call: TRBJ2-3
d_call: NA
v_call: TRBV9
clone_size: NA
cdr3_nt: TGTGCCAGCAGCGTTTGGGGGAGGGGGACAGATACGCAGTATTTT
cdr3_aa: CASSVWGRGTDTQYF

j_call: TRBJ1-4
d_call: NA
v_call: TRBV29-1
clone_size: NA
cdr3_nt: TGCAGCGCCACCGACAGTGCAACTAATGAAAAACTGTTTTTT
cdr3_aa: CSATDSATNEKLFF

j_call: TRBJ1-4
d_call: NA
v_call: TRBV18
clone_size: NA
cdr3_nt: TGTGCCAGCTCACCGGCAGATGGTGAAAAACTGTTTTTT
cdr3_aa: CASSPADGEKLFF

j_call: TRBJ2-5
d_call: NA
v_call: TRBV27
clone_size: few
cdr3_nt: TGTGCCAGCAGTTTACATCGGTTACAGACCCAGTACTTC
cdr3_aa: CASSLHRLQTQYF

j_call: TRBJ1-5
d_call: TRBD1
v_call: TRBV5-6
clone_size: NA
cdr3_nt: TGTGCCAGCAGCACAGGGGTGGGCAATCAGCCCCAGCATTTT
cdr3_aa: CASSTGVGNQPQHF

j_call: TRBJ1-2
d_call: NA
v_call: TRBV4-1
clone_size: NA
cdr3_nt: TGCGCCAGCAGCCAAGTCGGGGGACTCGGTGGCTACACCTTC
cdr3_aa: CASSQVGGLGGYTF

j_call: TRBJ2-5
d_call: TRBD2
v_call: TRBV29-1
clone_size: NA
cdr3_nt: TGCAGCGTTGACCGGGGGGGTGAAGAGACCCAGTACTTC
cdr3_aa: CSVDRGGEETQYF

j_call: TRBJ1-4
d_call: NA
v_call: TRBV28
clone_size: once
cdr3_nt: TGTGCCAGCGGGAAACGGACGGGCGGGGGTGAAGAACTGTTTTTT
cdr3_aa: CASGKRTGGGEELFF

j_call: TRBJ2-1
d_call: NA
v_call: TRBV30
clone_size: once
cdr3_nt: TGTGCCTGGAGTGTACGAGCCGCGAATGAGCAGTTCTTC
cdr3_aa: CAWSVRAANEQFF

j_call: TRBJ2-3
d_call: TRBD2
v_call: TRBV2
clone_size: NA
cdr3_nt: TGTGCCAGCAGTGAAATGCTTAGGTTACTAGCGGGAGGGTTAGATACGCAGTATTTT
cdr3_aa: CASSEMLRLLAGGLDTQYF

j_call: TRBJ1-5
d_call: NA
v_call: TRBV6-6
clone_size: NA
cdr3_nt: TGTGCCAGCAGTACAGGGACATACAATCAGCCCCAGCATTTT
cdr3_aa: CASSTGTYNQPQHF

j_call: TRBJ2-7
d_call: TRBD1
v_call: TRBV15
clone_size: NA
cdr3_nt: TGTGCCACCAGCCCTGACAGGGGCTACGAGCAGTACTTC
cdr3_aa: CATSPDRGYEQYF

j_call: TRBJ1-1
d_call: TRBD1
v_call: TRBV2
clone_size: NA
cdr3_nt: TGTGCCAGCAAAAGGGACAGGGCGGATGAAGCTTTCTTT
cdr3_aa: CASKRDRADEAFF

j_call: TRBJ2-5
d_call: NA
v_call: TRBV5-1
clone_size: NA
cdr3_nt: TGCGCCAGCAGCTCAACGGGAGCCCAAGAGACCCAGTACTTC
cdr3_aa: CASSSTGAQETQYF

j_call: TRBJ2-7
d_call: TRBD2
v_call: TRBV10-3
clone_size: NA
cdr3_nt: TGTGCCATCAGTGAGGGGACTAGCGGGCGGCGGGAGTACTTC
cdr3_aa: CAISEGTSGRREYF

j_call: TRBJ2-3
d_call: NA
v_call: TRBV9
clone_size: NA
cdr3_nt: TGTGCCAGCAGCGCCTTCGGCCAGGGCACAGATACGCAGTATTTT
cdr3_aa: CASSAFGQGTDTQYF

j_call: TRBJ1-4
d_call: NA
v_call: TRBV15
clone_size: NA
cdr3_nt: TGTGCCACTGGGAGCGCAACTAATGAAAAACTGTTTTTT
cdr3_aa: CATGSATNEKLFF

j_call: TRBJ2-4
d_call: NA
v_call: TRBV6-5
clone_size: NA
cdr3_nt: TGTGCCAGCAGTTATGATGCGGGAAGCGCCAAAAACATTCAGTACTTC
cdr3_aa: CASSYDAGSAKNIQYF

j_call: TRBJ2-7
d_call: NA
v_call: TRBV6-5
clone_size: NA
cdr3_nt: TGTGCCAGCAGCCGGCGACAGGTCTACGAGCAGTACTTC
cdr3_aa: CASSRRQVYEQYF

j_call: TRBJ1-6
d_call: NA
v_call: TRBV28
clone_size: NA
cdr3_nt: TGTGCCAGCAGTTTACTCGGGAATTCACCCCTCCACTTT
cdr3_aa: CASSLLGNSPLHF

j_call: TRBJ2-5
d_call: TRBD1
v_call: TRBV9
clone_size: NA
cdr3_nt: TGTGCCAGCAGCGGGACAGGGTCCGAGACCCAGTACTTC
cdr3_aa: CASSGTGSETQYF

j_call: TRBJ2-7
d_call: TRBD2
v_call: TRBV30
clone_size: NA
cdr3_nt: TGTGCCTGGAGTGCCCCCACGGGAGGCTACGAGCAGTACTTC
cdr3_aa: CAWSAPTGGYEQYF